The next 21 T cell receptor beta chains were all read from a single sample in a study of tumor-infiltrating lymphocytes in primary liver carcinoma. Starting material of 500 ng total RNA yielded TCR beta cDNA via a constant-region primer. Libraries for TCR beta were built through three nested multiplex PCR rounds, which together made up a slightly modified ARM-PCR procedure. The two initial PCR rounds, around 10 cycles each, used TRBV1-TRBV30 forward and C-beta reverse primers. TCRdb passed the multiplex PCR reads through MiXCR, listing each CDR3 protein once. The sample lists roughly 91,000 distinct CDR3 sequences, about three quarters occurring once. Extraction of RNA together with DNA used roughly 20-33 mg of unsorted bulk tissue. Sequenced: liver tumor tissue from sampling region 5. Subset indicated: tumor region T5, tumor centre. Source of these receptors: a woman aged 60-75 years with primary liver carcinoma and hepatitis B virus infection.

With regard to this clonotype: The junction does not match germline at one end; this may be a read error. This chain joins TRBV10-2 and TRBJ1-1; unclear D gene. This CDR3 spans 14 amino acids. Germline CDR1 WSHSY, CDR2 SAAADI. Here the CDR3 DNA reads TGCGTCAGCAGCGCAAAAGTATTTGCCTCCGAAGCTTTCTTT. Translated, it gives CVSSAKVFASEAFF.

The chain employs TRBV5-1 and TRBJ2-1, with 13 bases lining up with TRBD2. The germline CDR1 and CDR2 sequences are SGHRS and YFSETQ. Trimming removed 3 bases from V and 7 bases from J; junction bases left unmatched: 4. This CDR3 is built from 15 residues. CDR3 sequence: CASSSLLAGGNEQFF. The DNA for the CDR3 is TGCGCCAGCAGCTCCTTACTAGCGGGGGGGAATGAGCAGTTCTTC. The whole variable domain, remainder taken from reference TRBV5-1 and TRBJ2-1, is KAGVTQTPRYLIKTRGQQVTLSCSPISGHRSVSWYQQTPGQGLQFLFEYFSETQRNKGNFPGRFSGRQFSNSRSEMNVSTLELGDSALYLCASSSLLAGGNEQFFGPGTRLTVL.

The rearrangement links TRBV5-4 to TRBJ2-3; no clear D. Germline V gives CDR1 SGHNT, CDR2 YYREEE (reference sequence). CDR3 length: 13 residues. Trimming removed 4 bases from V and 6 bases from J, with 12 bases in between. DNA for the CDR3: TGTGCCAGCAGCATGCCGGCCGTCGATACGCAGTATTTT. This translates into CASSMPAVDTQYF. Full variable domain (rest looked up from reference TRBV5-4 and TRBJ2-3): ETGVTQSPTHLIKTRGQQVTLRCSSQSGHNTVSWYQQALGQGPQFIFQYYREEENGRGNFPPRFSGLQFPNYSSELNVNALELDDSALYLCASSMPAVDTQYFGPGTRLTVL.

As for this clonotype: Being one base from a much bigger clone, this may be a read error. This sequence joins TRBV6-6 and TRBJ2-2; the D is unclear. Germline V gene sequence: CDR1 MNHNY, CDR2 SVGAGI (reference sequence). The CDR3 runs 14 residues. CDR3 coding DNA: TGTGCCAGCAGTTCCCCGGCGAACATCGGGGAGCTGTTTTTT. Translation gives CASSSPANIGELFF.

The chain couples TRBV6-1 to TRBJ2-2, with D possibly being TRBD2 (5 bases). Germline CDR1 reads MNHNS; CDR2 reads SASEGT. This CDR3 is built from 14 residues. As DNA, the CDR3 is TGTATCAGCAGTGAAACAGCGGACACCGGGGAGCTGTTTTTT. This sequence encodes CISSETADTGELFF.

This clonotype came up a few times. A much bigger clone sits one base away, suggesting this may be a read error. Given the absence of the conserved phenylalanine or tryptophan at the CDR3 end, a read error is likely. V gene TRBV6-5 combines with J gene TRBJ1-2; the D is unclear. The CDR3 is made up of 15 amino acids. Germline-derived CDR1 and CDR2 are MNHEY and SVGAGI. V lost 4 bases, J lost 4 bases, and 16 bases lay in between. CDR3 DNA sequence: TGTGCCAGCAGTTCCAAGATGGGGTCGGCCTATGGCTACACCATC. Amino acid sequence: CASSSKMGSAYGYTI.

This chain links TRBV5-1 with TRBJ2-5; D is unresolved. The V gene lost 7 bases and the J gene lost 5 bases, with 18 bases spanning the gap. Looked up from germline, CDR1 is SGHRS and CDR2 is YFSETQ. This CDR3 is 14 amino acids long. The CDR3 loop reads CASDLFRLEETQYF. The DNA for the CDR3 is TGCGCCAGCGACTTGTTTCGACTCGAGGAGACCCAGTACTTC.

In its sample, this clonotype was seen a few times. This may stem from a read error, because a much larger clone lies one nucleotide away. The chain uses TRBV6-5 and TRBJ1-2; 9 bases line up with TRBD1. CDR3 length: 14 amino acids. Germline V gene sequence: CDR1 MNHEY, CDR2 SVGAGI. The CDR3 DNA sequence: TGTGCCAGCGGTTACCGGGGACAGGGATCCGGCTACACCTTC. The encoded protein is CASGYRGQGSGYTF.

On this clonotype: A much larger clone differs from this one at a single base, so this may be a read error. J is TRBJ2-6 and V is TRBV6-2 or TRBV6-3, with D possibly being TRBD2 (6 bases). The CDR3 has 16 residues. CDR1 and CDR2 (germline): MNHEY, SVGEGT. V lost 5 bases, J lost 4 bases, and 15 bases lay in between. Written as DNA, the CDR3 is TGTGCCAGCAGTAACACGGGAGCCCCCGGGGCCAACGTCCTGACTTTC. Its translation: CASSNTGAPGANVLTF.

This clonotype showed up many times. The genes are TRBV29-1 and TRBJ2-1, with 10 bases matching TRBD2. The length of the CDR3 is 17 residues. Looked up from germline, CDR1 is SQVTM and CDR2 is ANQGSEA. The V segment lost 3 bases and the J segment 0 bases; nucleotides outside the gene matches: 8. This CDR3 is CSVDSVAGGISYNEQFF. The CDR3 DNA reads as TGCAGCGTTGATTCGGTAGCGGGAGGAATCTCCTACAATGAGCAGTTCTTC.

Points on this clonotype: It is likely a read error, because the conserved phenylalanine at the end of the CDR3 is missing. The V call is TRBV11-3, the J call TRBJ2-1; TRBD2 is a possible D gene (5 bases). There are 16 residues in the CDR3. Germline assignment: CDR1 SGHNT and CDR2 YENEEA. The ends were cut back, 6 bases at V and 0 bases at J, with 15 bases in the middle. The CDR3 nucleotides are TGTGCCAGCAGTCCGAGGGCTCGATCCTCCTACAATGAGCAGTTCTAC. Translated, it gives CASSPRARSSYNEQFY.

Regarding this clonotype: Compared with germline, one end of the junction differs, possibly owing to a read error. CDR3 nucleotide sequence: TGTGCCAGCAGGAGAACAGGGGATATCTACGAGAAGTACTTC. It yields the protein CASRRTGDIYEKYF. This chain links TRBV11-2 with TRBJ2-7; 7 bases match TRBD1. CDR1 and CDR2 from the germline V gene are SGHAT and FQNNGV. The CDR3 consists of 14 residues.

As to this clonotype: The junction shows a germline mismatch at one end, possibly a read error. The V call is TRBV12-3 or TRBV12-4, the J call TRBJ2-1, with a possible D match to TRBD2 (6 bases). The CDR3 covers 15 residues. The CDR3 is CSSTLGLAGLNEQFF. In DNA, the CDR3 is TGTTCCAGCACTTTGGGTCTGGCGGGACTCAATGAGCAGTTCTTC.

A note on this clonotype: An end of the junction does not agree with germline; a read error may underlie this. This chain joins TRBV11-2 and TRBJ2-6; D may be TRBD1 or TRBD2 (5 bases each). This CDR3 comprises 15 residues. CDR1 is SGHAT and CDR2 is FQNNGV in the germline V gene. This chain's CDR3 is CASSLQCAGANILTF. CDR3 nucleotide sequence: TGTGCCAGCAGCCTTCAGTGCGCCGGGGCCAACATCCTGACTTTC.

CDR3 residues: CASSLVPGSPLHF. CDR3 bases: TGTGCCAGCAGCTTAGTGCCAGGCTCACCCCTCCACTTT. V is TRBV11-2 and J is TRBJ1-6; unclear D gene. Deletions cut 1 base from V and 10 bases from J, with 8 bases between. Germline V lookup: CDR1 SGHAT, CDR2 FQNNGV. CDR3 length: 13 amino acids.

On this clonotype itself: Since a much larger clone is just one base distant, this may be a read error. The genes are TRBV28 and TRBJ2-7, with 11 bases that match TRBD2. This CDR3 is 15 amino acids long. CDR1 and CDR2 from the germline V gene are MDHEN and SYDVKM. The V and J ends lost 5 bases and 3 bases, in that order; junction bases with no gene match: 6. CDR3 protein: CASSTGLAGNYEQYF. The CDR3 nucleotides are TGTGCCAGCAGTACAGGACTAGCGGGTAACTACGAGCAGTACTTC. The full variable domain, completed using reference TRBV28 and TRBJ2-7, is DVKVTQSSRYLVKRTGEKVFLECVQDMDHENMFWYRQDPGLGLRLIYFSYDVKMKEKGDIPEGYSVSREKKERFSLILESASTNQTSMYLCASSTGLAGNYEQYFGPGTRLTVT.

J is TRBJ2-2 and V is TRBV11-1; no firm D call. Germline V gene lookup returns CDR1 SGHAT and CDR2 FQDESV (reference sequence). This CDR3 has 14 residues. The CDR3 loop reads CISRPNLDTGELFF. The CDR3 bases are TGTATCAGCAGACCGAACCTTGACACCGGGGAGCTGTTTTTT.

This sequence joins TRBV11-3 and TRBJ2-7; D is ambiguous. The germline V and J ends were trimmed by 4 bases and 4 bases, with 8 bases remaining between them. The CDR3 consists of 12 residues. Germline CDR1 SGHNT, CDR2 YENEEA. CDR3: CASSSMPYEQYF. CDR3 bases: TGTGCCAGCAGCTCGATGCCATACGAGCAGTACTTC.

This clonotype occurred a few times. This chain connects TRBV25-1 to TRBJ2-4; D is possibly TRBD1 (6 bases). Between the trimmed V and J ends, which lost 5 bases and 0 bases, there was a span of 14 bases. Germline CDR1 reads MGHDK; CDR2 reads SYGVNS. The length of the CDR3 is 16 residues. CDR3 sequence reads: CASSSETGLAKNIQYF. Written as DNA, the CDR3 is TGTGCCAGCAGTTCCGAAACAGGGCTAGCCAAAAACATTCAGTACTTC.

As for this clonotype: One junction end does not reproduce the germline sequence, and a read error may be involved. The rearrangement links TRBV11-2 to TRBJ2-2, with a weak D call TRBD1 (6 bases). Germline values: CDR1 SGHAT, CDR2 FQNNGV. The CDR3 contains 13 residues. The CDR3 protein is CVSSLRGTGELFF. In DNA form, the CDR3 reads TGTGTCAGCAGCTTAAGGGGGACCGGGGAACTGTTTTTT.

For this clonotype: One end of the junction is discordant with germline, which a read error may explain. The chain is built from TRBV5-4 and TRBJ1-2, with TRBD1 matching over 9 bases. Germline V gene data show CDR1 as SGHNT and CDR2 as YYREEE (reference sequence). This CDR3 comprises 16 residues. The chain's CDR3 is CASSLGRGQGNYGYTF. The CDR3 nucleotides are TGTGCTAGCAGCTTGGGGAGGGGACAGGGTAACTATGGCTACACCTTC.